The 22 T cell receptor beta chains given below trace back to one sample, sequenced in a study of T cells after somatic rescue of genetic block. Libraries were prepared by immunoSEQ multiplex PCR; TCRdb keeps only in-frame clonotypes and omits some of them. The data show 85,000 to 100,000 clones, with more than 80% seen just once and about 1.5% held by the top ten. Sample: peripheral blood mononuclear cells (PBMCs). These receptors were collected from a woman aged 18-35 years.

V and J are TRBV5-1 and TRBJ1-2; D perhaps matches TRBD1 (5 bases). CDR3 length equals 17 residues. Germline values: CDR1 SGHRS, CDR2 YFSETQ. The V and J ends lost 0 bases and 5 bases respectively, with 20 bases between them. The CDR3 reads CASSLGWAGILSYGYTF. For the CDR3, the DNA is TGCGCCAGCAGCTTGGGATGGGCAGGGATCCTCTCGTATGGCTACACCTTC.

The chain combines TRBV5-6 with TRBJ1-3; D is ambiguous. Per the germline V gene, CDR1 is SGHDT and CDR2 is YYEEEE. This CDR3 region has 13 residues. The germline V and J ends were trimmed by 0 bases and 4 bases, with 5 bases remaining between them. The CDR3 DNA is TGTGCCAGCAGCTTGGCCGGGGGAAACACCATATATTTT. Encoded protein: CASSLAGGNTIYF.

CDR3 coding DNA: TGTGCCTGGAGTACTGGTCAGCCCCAGCATTTT. It yields the protein CAWSTGQPQHF. V and J are TRBV30 and TRBJ1-5, with unresolved D. CDR3 size: 11 residues. The germline gives CDR1 GTSNPN, CDR2 SVGIG (reference sequence). V was cut by 2 bases and J by 6 bases, with 5 bases left in between.

The chain recombines TRBV12-5 with TRBJ1-2, with 7 bases fitting TRBD1. This CDR3 has 15 amino acids. The V segment lost 5 bases and the J segment 6 bases; nucleotides outside the gene matches: 12. CDR1 and CDR2 from the germline V gene are LGHNT and FRNRAP. CDR3 nucleotides: TGTGCTAGTGGTACCCCCGAGAGGGGGCCGGATGGCTACACCTTC. It is translated as CASGTPERGPDGYTF.

This sequence joins TRBV19 and TRBJ2-7; D unresolved. Germline V CDR1 and CDR2: LNHDA, SQIVND (reference sequence). The V and J ends lost 8 bases and 0 bases respectively, with 11 bases between them. CDR3 length: 13 residues. The DNA for the CDR3 is TGTGCCAGTGCCCCCGAGTACTCCTACGAGCAGTACTTC. Amino acid sequence: CASAPEYSYEQYF.

CDR3 coding DNA: TGTGCCAGCAGCTTAGTAAGAGATTTCTCCTACGAGCAGTACTTC. Protein: CASSLVRDFSYEQYF. The chain couples TRBV7-2 to TRBJ2-7; unclear D gene. CDR1 is SGHTA and CDR2 is FQGNSA in the germline V gene. V was trimmed by 1 base and J by 0 bases, leaving 10 bases between them. This CDR3 comprises 15 residues.

The chain has TRBV7-9 and TRBJ2-2; 11 bases are a match to TRBD2. With V trimmed by 5 bases and J by 4 bases, 6 bases remained unmatched. The CDR3 runs to 16 residues. Germline values: CDR1 SEHNR, CDR2 FQNEAQ (reference sequence). The CDR3 here is CASSDPLAGGTGELFF. The CDR3 DNA is TGTGCCAGCAGCGACCCCCTAGCGGGGGGCACCGGGGAGCTGTTTTTT.

CDR3 loop: CASSQSQSPEKLFF. For the CDR3, the DNA is TGTGCCAGCAGTCAGTCACAGTCTCCTGAAAAACTGTTTTTT. V is TRBV2 and J is TRBJ1-4; D is uncertain. This CDR3 region has 14 residues. Germline CDR1 SNHLY, CDR2 FYNNEI. Trimming shortened V by 5 bases and J by 7 bases, and 14 bases separated the two germline ends.

The rearrangement links TRBV28 to TRBJ2-7, with D tentatively TRBD1 (7 bases). The CDR3 extends over 15 amino acids. In germline, CDR1 is MDHEN, CDR2 SYDVKM. V dropped 6 bases and J dropped 4 bases, with 19 bases sitting between them. The CDR3 reads CASRPGGSMGYEQYF. Written as DNA, the CDR3 is TGTGCCAGCAGACCAGGGGGGAGTATGGGATACGAGCAGTACTTC.

The V call is TRBV7-9, the J call TRBJ1-1, with D maybe TRBD1 (6 bases). Trimming removed 5 bases from V and 4 bases from J, with 14 bases in between. The CDR3 is 14 residues long. The germline V gene encodes CDR1 SEHNR and CDR2 FQNEAQ (reference sequence). The CDR3 DNA reads as TGTGCCAGCAGCGCCCACAGGGAACGCACTGAAGCTTTCTTT. It codes for CASSAHRERTEAFF.

The CDR3 region is CASSLAGQSTDTQYF. In DNA, the CDR3 is TGCGCCAGCAGCTTGGCGGGACAGTCCACAGATACGCAGTATTTT. This chain connects TRBV5-1 to TRBJ2-3; 7 positions agree with TRBD1. CDR1 is SGHRS, CDR2 YFSETQ, per germline. The junction had 3 bases not matched to a gene; V was cut back by 0 bases and J by 2 bases. The CDR3 spans 15 residues.

The DNA for the CDR3 is TGTGCCGTTGGACTAGCGGGATTATACTTC. Translation gives CAVGLAGLYF. V is TRBV19 and J is TRBJ2-4, with 12 bases aligning to TRBD2. Per germline, CDR1 LNHDA and CDR2 SQIVND (reference sequence). This CDR3 spans 10 amino acids. The V gene end was trimmed by 11 bases and the J gene end by 16 bases; junction bases not matched to a gene: 6.

The chain is built from TRBV18 and TRBJ2-3; D is undetermined. Germline CDR1 KGHSH, CDR2 LQKENI. The CDR3 contains 16 residues. V was cut by 0 bases and J by 2 bases, with 12 bases left in between. CDR3 protein: CASSPPRLRDTDTQYF. CDR3 nucleotides: TGTGCCAGCTCACCACCCCGGCTCCGAGACACAGATACGCAGTATTTT.

This rearrangement joins TRBV20-1 to TRBJ2-5, with no clear D. Trimming took 3 bases from V and 3 from J, leaving 5 bases between them. CDR3 length: 11 residues. Germline assignment: CDR1 DFQATT and CDR2 SNEGSKA (reference sequence). The CDR3 spells CSARSEETQYF. The CDR3 coding sequence is TGCAGTGCTAGGTCGGAAGAGACCCAGTACTTC.

The chain uses TRBV25-1 and TRBJ1-4; D unclear. V was shortened by 1 base and J by 8 bases, with 8 bases between the two germline ends. The CDR3 length is 13 residues. Germline assignment: CDR1 MGHDK and CDR2 SYGVNS. For the CDR3, the DNA is TGTGCCAGCAGTGAATCCGGAACGGAAAAACTGTTTTTT. Amino acid sequence: CASSESGTEKLFF.

V usage is TRBV7-6 and J usage is TRBJ2-7; 8 bases match TRBD2. With V trimmed by 7 bases and J by 7 bases, 12 bases remained unmatched. The CDR3 is 14 amino acids. Germline CDR1 and CDR2: SGHVS and FNYEAQ. CDR3 protein: CASTQGAGGGEQYF. As DNA, the CDR3 is TGTGCCAGCACCCAAGGCGCGGGAGGAGGAGAGCAGTACTTC.

This clone showed up just a few times. The chain links TRBV7-9 to TRBJ1-4, with D possibly TRBD1 on 5 matching bases. V gave up 1 base and J gave up 11 bases, with 14 bases separating them. CDR1 and CDR2 (germline): SEHNR, FQNEAQ (reference sequence). The CDR3 is made up of 14 amino acids. The CDR3 spells CASSLGATGPKLFF. CDR3 bases: TGTGCCAGCAGCTTAGGAGCCACAGGACCGAAACTGTTTTTT. Looking up the rest from reference TRBV7-9 and TRBJ1-4 gives the full variable domain: DTGVSQNPRHKITKRGQNVTFRCDPISEHNRLYWYRQTLGQGPEFLTYFQNEAQLEKSRLLSDRFSAERPKGSFSTLEIQRTEQGDSAMYLCASSLGATGPKLFFGSGTQLSVL.

This sequence joins TRBV29-1 and TRBJ2-7, with D tentatively TRBD1 or TRBD2 (5 bases each). Germline V gene lookup returns CDR1 SQVTM and CDR2 ANQGSEA. The CDR3 length is 12 residues. V lost 4 bases, J lost 6 bases, and 13 bases lay in between. The chain's CDR3 is CSVGGTVGEQYF. The CDR3 DNA reads TGCAGCGTTGGTGGGACGGTGGGCGAGCAGTACTTC.

The chain employs TRBV11-3 and TRBJ2-1; TRBD2 matches at 7 bases. The CDR3 extends over 17 amino acids. After removal of 0 bases from V and 7 bases from J, the junction contained 12 bases not matched to a gene. The germline CDR1 and CDR2 sequences are SGHNT and YENEEA. The CDR3 region has the DNA TGTGCCAGCAGCTTAGATCCTGGGGCGGGAGTGCGGAATGAGCAGTTCTTC. It yields the protein CASSLDPGAGVRNEQFF. Full variable domain (remainder filled in from reference TRBV11-3 and TRBJ2-1): EAGVVQSPRYKIIEKKQPVAFWCNPISGHNTLYWYLQNLGQGPELLIRYENEEAVDDSQLPKDRFSAERLKGVDSTLKIQPAELGDSAVYLCASSLDPGAGVRNEQFFGPGTRLTVL.

J is TRBJ2-7 and V is TRBV28, with 7 bases lining up with TRBD1. Trimming at V came to 2 bases and at J to 2 bases, leaving 0 bases not matched to a gene. The CDR3 totals 13 residues. Germline V gives CDR1 MDHEN, CDR2 SYDVKM. The CDR3 protein is CASSLQGAYEQYF. The CDR3 DNA sequence: TGTGCCAGCAGTTTACAGGGGGCCTACGAGCAGTACTTC. Based on the CDR3 plus reference TRBV28 and TRBJ2-7, the full variable domain is DVKVTQSSRYLVKRTGEKVFLECVQDMDHENMFWYRQDPGLGLRLIYFSYDVKMKEKGDIPEGYSVSREKKERFSLILESASTNQTSMYLCASSLQGAYEQYFGPGTRLTVT.

The CDR3 DNA reads TGTGCCAGCAGTTACGGGGACAGGGGGTTCTACGAGCAGTACTTC. It codes for CASSYGDRGFYEQYF. The rearrangement uses TRBV6-5 and TRBJ2-7; the match to TRBD1 covers 11 bases. CDR3 length: 15 amino acids. The V and J ends lost 2 bases and 3 bases, in that order; junction bases with no gene match: 3. Per the germline V gene, CDR1 is MNHEY and CDR2 is SVGAGI.

The genes are TRBV5-4 and TRBJ1-4; 12 bases are a match to TRBD1. Germline-derived CDR1 and CDR2 are SGHNT and YYREEE (reference sequence). The CDR3 length is 17 residues. V lost 4 bases, J lost 3 bases, and 7 bases stayed unmatched. In DNA form, the CDR3 reads TGTGCCAGCAGCCCCGGGACAGGGGGCTATGCTAATGAAAAACTGTTTTTT. Encoded protein: CASSPGTGGYANEKLFF.